This TCR beta chain was obtained from a study of T cells in Graves' hyperthyroidism and ophthalmopathy. Study as a whole: Sampling of peripheral blood happened at initial diagnosis, prior to any treatment.

Aged 18 to 65, the patients had hyperthyroidism that was newly diagnosed and had lasted under 2 months. Pregnant or lactating patients were excluded, as were those with uncontrolled infection or other autoimmune disease. RNA transcripts gave rise to amplified TCR beta CDR3 regions. HTBI primers were employed in a first-round RT-PCR of the TCR CDR3. TCRdb reprocessed the multiplex PCR reads via MiXCR and lists one record per CDR3 protein. The repertoire holds roughly 720,000 distinct CDR3 sequences, with approximately 15% as singletons. The junction had 7 bases not matched to a gene; V was cut back by 6 bases and J by 3 bases. The CDR3 contains 14 residues. Germline V gene lookup returns CDR1 KGHSH and CDR2 LQKENI.

The rearrangement uses TRBV18 and TRBJ2-7; 8 positions match TRBD2. Sequenced material: blood. The clonotype was recovered from a man aged 50-59 years with Graves' hyperthyroidism. The CDR3 region is CASSTRAGGYEQYF. For the CDR3, the DNA is TGTGCCAGCTCCACTAGGGCGGGGGGCTACGAGCAGTACTTC. Looking up the rest from reference TRBV18 and TRBJ2-7 gives the full variable domain: NAGVMQNPRHLVRRRGQEARLRCSPMKGHSHVYWYRQLPEEGLKFMVYLQKENIIDESGMPKERFSAEFPKEGPSILRIQQVVRGDSAAYFCASSTRAGGYEQYFGPGTRLTVT.